One T cell receptor beta chain is described in this entry. This clonotype has ten or more counts. Its antigen has not been determined. No quality values exist for individual bases; no much larger clone is one base distant. The method behind the library was PCR. Data came from an Illumina HiSeq 2500. To normalize quantification of the TCRbeta repertoire, the TCR libraries were built with molecular barcoding that relied on unique molecular identifiers. Clones were called with MiXCR by TCRdb after fastp trimmed the public reads at Q25, and only in-frame beta chains were retained. Entries are consolidated by CDR3 protein sequence, retaining the most common genes and DNA. This sample holds a few hundred thousand distinct CDR3 sequences; around 13% were observed only once. The top ten clones comprise over 5.5% of the sample. The entry originates in a study of T-cell reconstitution after alpha-beta-depleted transplantation in children (TCRdb year 2016). The study in broad terms: T-cell immune reconstitution after TCRalphabeta/CD19-depleted allogeneic hematopoietic cell transplantation in children was quantitatively tracked in the study by means of TCR repertoire profiling.

The CDR3 goes from the cysteine to the phenylalanine over 14 residues. Here the CDR3 DNA is all that survives: 42 bases in frame from base 1. For CDR1 and CDR2, the germline V gene (reference sequence) lists SEHNR and FQNEAQ. The germline V and J ends show losses of 5 bases and 3 bases respectively, and no gene match explains 4 bases of the junction. The receptor was isolated from a human donor who donated a stem cell graft to a child with combined immunodeficiency. The rearrangement joined TRBV7-9 to TRBJ2-7; TRBD1 agrees with 10 junctional bases. The sample here was PBMCs from the stem cell graft donor, taken from the stem cell graft. The DNA reads as follows: TGTGCCAGCAGCCCCCGGGACAGGGGCTACGAGCAGTACTTC. The encoded protein is CASSPRDRGYEQYF.